This T cell receptor beta chain came from a study of cytomegalovirus exposure and HLA in healthy donors. Both 60 Vbeta primers and 13 Jbeta primers went into the PCR. Repertoires were generated with immunoSEQ multiplex PCR, while TCRdb's copy carries only in-frame clones and drops some. The sample spans roughly 120,000 clones; the ten largest clones claim approximately 1%. Overall study findings and caveats: Later findings reportedly placed an Asian-associated ancestry cluster below the approximately 670-donor mean for N-insertions.

To note about this clone: Its antigen is not known.

The ends lost 6 bases at V and 4 bases at J; junction bases unmatched: 16. Germline CDR1 and CDR2: MDHEN and SYDVKM. The CDR3 is made up of 19 amino acids. The receptor was isolated from a man younger than 30 in good health and CMV-seronegative. The sample was PBMCs. The V gene is TRBV28, the J gene TRBJ1-5; 12 bases are a match to TRBD1. CDR3 sequence (DNA): TGTGCCAGCAGCATCCGGGACAGGGGGCAAGCTGGTCGAAATCAGCCCCAGCATTTT. Protein: CASSIRDRGQAGRNQPQHF.